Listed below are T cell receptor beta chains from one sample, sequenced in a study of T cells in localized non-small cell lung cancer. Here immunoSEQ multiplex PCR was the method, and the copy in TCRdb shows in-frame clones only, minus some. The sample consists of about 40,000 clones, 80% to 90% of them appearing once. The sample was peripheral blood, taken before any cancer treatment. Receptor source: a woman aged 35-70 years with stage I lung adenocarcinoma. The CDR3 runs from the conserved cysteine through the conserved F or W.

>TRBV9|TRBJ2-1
CASSVGLGNEQFF
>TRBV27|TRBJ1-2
CANSPHTSWGRPEGYTF
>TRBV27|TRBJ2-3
CASSRDRDITSTDTQYF
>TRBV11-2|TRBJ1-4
CASSLDFHQQGRGEKLFF
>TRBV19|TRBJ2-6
CASSIREQPGANVLTF
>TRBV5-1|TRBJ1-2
CASRQGRGKDGYTF
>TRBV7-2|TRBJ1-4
CASSSMGEWEEKLFF
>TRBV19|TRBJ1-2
CASSMGWAGSGYTF
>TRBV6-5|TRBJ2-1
CASIDLGGRSNEQFF
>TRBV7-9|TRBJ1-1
CASSLSGDEAFF
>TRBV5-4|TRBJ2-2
CASSLVGDAGELFF
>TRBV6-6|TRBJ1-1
CASRGQPGAFF
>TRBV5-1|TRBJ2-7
CASSPVPGLAGDEQYF